This TCR beta chain derives from a study of regulatory T cells in long-lasting Graves disease. This clonotype was picked up many times. The sample's time point: newly diagnosed GD, antithyroid drugs for less than 3 months. Construction of the TCR library relied on RNA isolated from PBMCs. For TCR beta, libraries came from iRepertoire HTBI primers and Arm-PCR of CDR3 regions. TCRdb reprocessed the multiplex PCR reads with MiXCR, giving one entry per CDR3 protein. The sample consists of 350,000 to 550,000 distinct CDR3 sequences, roughly 15% of them appearing once. This CDR3 comprises 20 residues. V lost 5 bases, J lost 4 bases, and 19 bases stayed unmatched. Germline V CDR1 and CDR2: SGHTA, FQGNSA. This sample also appeared in a second study, on T cells in Graves' hyperthyroidism and ophthalmopathy.

This receptor was taken from a woman younger than 30 with Graves disease. Source: peripheral blood mononuclear cells (PBMCs), taken at new diagnosis, from a patient treated with antithyroid drugs. The gene calls are TRBV7-2 and TRBJ2-5, with 13 nucleotides matching TRBD2. The CDR3 region has the DNA TGTGCCAGCAGCATACAGAATGGACTAGCGGGAGTACCACCGTCAGAGACCCAGTACTTC. It translates to CASSIQNGLAGVPPSETQYF.